This T cell receptor (beta chain) was found in a study of T cells in localized non-small cell lung cancer. Study-wide points: In the blood, greater T cell density corresponded to longer overall survival. The study detected a median roughly 61 of the top 100 tumor clones in adjacent lung. The study sequenced only one region of the tumor. As a result, intratumor heterogeneity could not be excluded and remains possible.

In germline, CDR1 is MDHEN, CDR2 SYDVKM. The V gene end was trimmed by 7 bases and the J gene end by 4 bases; junction bases not matched to a gene: 28. The CDR3 is 22 residues long. The assay was immunoSEQ multiplex PCR, and TCRdb's table has in-frame clones only and misses some. Counted here are about 39,000 clones, around 79% occurring once; the ten biggest clones make up about 35%. In the case of this clone: The antigen is undetermined.

This clonotype was sampled from a woman between 40 and 69 years old with stage II squamous cell lung carcinoma. The specimen was PBMCs, collected before any cancer treatment. The chain recombines TRBV28 with TRBJ2-3, with 11 bases aligning to TRBD2. The CDR3 spells CASIPSRGLAVSSLVRPDTQYF. CDR3 bases: TGTGCCAGCATACCATCCAGGGGACTAGCGGTTTCAAGCCTTGTTCGTCCAGATACGCAGTATTTT.